The present T cell receptor beta chain was sequenced within a study of shared clonotypes between healthy human individuals. Profiling relied on immunoSEQ multiplex PCR, and the TCRdb table lists in-frame clones only, not all of them. Here the sample spans roughly 2 million clones, approximately 95% being singletons. The CDR3 totals 13 residues. V dropped 6 bases and J dropped 2 bases, with 10 bases sitting between them. Germline loops: CDR1 LNHNV, CDR2 YYDKDF (reference sequence). Naive CD8 populations comprised CD45RO-negative cells positively selected for CCR7, excluding terminally differentiated effector memory CD45RA+ cells.

This clonotype was obtained from a man in his late teens or twenties in good health. The chain employs TRBV15 and TRBJ1-1, with unresolved D. Sequenced material: naive CD8+ T cells sorted from blood. The CDR3 nucleotides are TGTGCCACCAGTTACGAAACCAACACTGAAGCTTTCTTT. Residues: CATSYETNTEAFF. The full variable domain, in which reference TRBV15 and TRBJ1-1 provide the parts outside the CDR3, is DAMVIQNPRYQVTQFGKPVTLSCSQTLNHNVMYWYQQKSSQAPKLLFHYYDKDFNNEADTPDNFQSRRPNTSFCFLDIRSPGLGDTAMYLCATSYETNTEAFFGQGTRLTVV.